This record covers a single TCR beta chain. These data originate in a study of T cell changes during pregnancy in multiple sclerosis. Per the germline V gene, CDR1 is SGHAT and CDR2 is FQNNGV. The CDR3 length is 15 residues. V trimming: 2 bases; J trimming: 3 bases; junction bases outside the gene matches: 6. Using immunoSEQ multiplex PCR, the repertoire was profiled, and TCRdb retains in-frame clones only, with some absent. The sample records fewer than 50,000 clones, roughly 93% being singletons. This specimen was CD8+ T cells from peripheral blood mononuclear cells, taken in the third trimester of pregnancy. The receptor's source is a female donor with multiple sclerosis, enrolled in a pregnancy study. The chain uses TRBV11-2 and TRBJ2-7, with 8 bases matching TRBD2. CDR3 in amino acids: CASSLSTSEFYEQYF. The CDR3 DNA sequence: TGTGCCAGCAGCTTATCGACTAGCGAGTTCTACGAGCAGTACTTC.